The 2 T cell receptor beta chains below all came from one sample that was sequenced in a study of blood T cells in healthy people across ages. The use of a sample-barcoded 5' primer and a J-beta primer mix characterized a second PCR of roughly 6 to 11 cycles. TCRdb redid the calling of the 5' RACE reads with MiXCR, one entry per CDR3 protein. The sample contains roughly 1.9 million distinct CDR3 sequences, about 39% of which appear only once. Sequencing was carried out using blood. These receptors all stem from a human donor in good health.

CDR3 sequence reads: CASSHGVNRGQPQHF. In DNA form, the CDR3 reads TGCGCCAGCAGCCATGGGGTCAACAGGGGTCAGCCCCAGCATTTT. The chain recombines TRBV4-3 with TRBJ1-5; 7 positions match TRBD1. The CDR3 totals 15 residues. V trimming: 3 bases; J trimming: 6 bases; junction bases outside the gene matches: 8. CDR1 LGHNA and CDR2 YSLEER come from the germline V gene.

The table lists this clonotype with a few counts. V usage is TRBV28 and J usage is TRBJ2-6, with D tentatively TRBD2 (5 bases). Germline assignment: CDR1 MDHEN and CDR2 SYDVKM. V was trimmed by 4 bases and J by 2 bases, leaving 18 bases between them. The CDR3 contains 18 residues. The CDR3 protein is CASSSAGERPPGANVLTF. The CDR3, as DNA: TGTGCCAGCAGTTCAGCCGGGGAGAGGCCTCCTGGGGCCAACGTCCTGACTTTC. The variable domain in full, completed from reference TRBV28 and TRBJ2-6, reads DVKVTQSSRYLVKRTGEKVFLECVQDMDHENMFWYRQDPGLGLRLIYFSYDVKMKEKGDIPEGYSVSREKKERFSLILESASTNQTSMYLCASSSAGERPPGANVLTFGAGSRLTVL.